In this sample, the clone carrying this T cell receptor beta chain turned up a few times. Its specificity is unknown. The CDR3 consists of 15 residues. Germline lookup yields CDR1 SQVTM and CDR2 ANQGSEA. The V gene lost 2 bases and the J gene lost 2 bases, with 15 bases spanning the gap. This sample was included in a study of identical twins' blood T cells. General study findings and limits: Top TCRbeta clonotypes were shared more with twin than unrelated donors.

Donors were six healthy women in three monozygous twin pairs. Likely shared infections and vaccines: all three twin pairs were reared together. Sample barcodes were added at both library ends during cDNA synthesis. TCRdb processed the 5' RACE reads anew with MiXCR; each CDR3 protein has one entry. This sample has 400,000 or so distinct CDR3 sequences; about 28% occur once, and the top ten carry 6.1%. Sequences were obtained from PBMCs. The chain uses TRBV29-1 and TRBJ1-2; D ambiguous. The sequence was collected from a woman between 18 and 50 years old in good health. CDR3 sequence: CSVESRDRKNYGYTF. Written as DNA, the CDR3 is TGCAGCGTTGAAAGCCGGGATCGAAAGAACTATGGCTACACCTTC.